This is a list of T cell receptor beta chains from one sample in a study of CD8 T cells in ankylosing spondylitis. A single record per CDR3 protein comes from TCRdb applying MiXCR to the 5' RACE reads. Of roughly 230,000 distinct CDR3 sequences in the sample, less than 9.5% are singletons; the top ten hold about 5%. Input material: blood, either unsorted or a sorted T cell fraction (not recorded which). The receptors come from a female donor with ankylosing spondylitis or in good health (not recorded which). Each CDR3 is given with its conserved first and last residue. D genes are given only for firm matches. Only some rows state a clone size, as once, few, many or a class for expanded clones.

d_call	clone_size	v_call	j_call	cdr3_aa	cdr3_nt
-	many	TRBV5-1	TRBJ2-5	CASSFYGEETQYF	TGCGCCAGCAGCTTTTACGGTGAAGAGACCCAGTACTTC
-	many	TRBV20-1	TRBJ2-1	CSASLKGSEQFF	TGCAGTGCTAGTCTTAAGGGGAGTGAGCAGTTCTTC
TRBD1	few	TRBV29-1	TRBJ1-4	CSVAGRGHEKLFF	TGCAGCGTGGCGGGCAGGGGGCATGAAAAACTGTTTTTT
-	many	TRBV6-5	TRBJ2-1	CASSTGHEQFF	TGTGCCAGCTCTACAGGGCATGAGCAGTTCTTC
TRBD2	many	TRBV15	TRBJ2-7	CATSRDWASGISYEQYF	TGTGCCACCAGCAGAGATTGGGCTAGCGGGATCTCCTACGAGCAGTACTTC
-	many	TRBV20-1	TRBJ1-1	CSASRPPGNTEAFF	TGCAGTGCTAGTAGGCCCCCGGGGAACACTGAAGCTTTCTTT
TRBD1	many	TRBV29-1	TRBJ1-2	CSVGGTGLSRDYGYTF	TGCAGCGTTGGAGGGACAGGACTATCTCGTGACTATGGCTACACCTTC
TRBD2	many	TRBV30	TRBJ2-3	CAWRGLASDTQYF	TGTGCCTGGAGAGGACTAGCATCAGATACGCAGTATTTT
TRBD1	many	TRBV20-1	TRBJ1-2	CSAPDREDYGYTF	TGCAGTGCTCCCGACAGGGAGGACTATGGCTACACCTTC
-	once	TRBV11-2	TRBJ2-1	CANSLTGRNNEQFF	TGTGCCAACAGCTTAACGGGACGGAACAATGAGCAGTTCTTC
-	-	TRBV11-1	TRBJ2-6	CASSLAFRTDANSGANVLTF	TGTGCCAGCAGCTTAGCATTCAGGACAGACGCTAACTCTGGGGCCAACGTCCTGACTTTC
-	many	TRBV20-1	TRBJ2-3	CSAAPGDTQYF	TGCAGTGCAGCTCCTGGAGATACGCAGTATTTT
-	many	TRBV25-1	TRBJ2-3	CASALTDTQYF	TGTGCCAGTGCTCTCACAGATACGCAGTATTTT
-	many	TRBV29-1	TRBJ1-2	CSVVPPSGARIGYTF	TGCAGCGTTGTTCCCCCCTCGGGCGCGCGCATCGGCTACACCTTC
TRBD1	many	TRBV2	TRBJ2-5	CASSFTRGRETQYF	TGTGCCAGCAGTTTTACCAGGGGGCGAGAGACCCAGTACTTC
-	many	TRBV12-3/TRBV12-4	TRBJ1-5	CASRAQGGQPQHF	TGTGCCAGCAGGGCACAGGGAGGTCAGCCCCAGCATTTT
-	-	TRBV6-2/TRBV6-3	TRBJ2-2	CASSWKQDSTGELFF	TGTGCCAGCAGTTGGAAACAGGATTCCACCGGGGAGCTGTTTTTT
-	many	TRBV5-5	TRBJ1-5	CASSLAGNQDQPQHF	TGTGCCAGCAGCTTGGCAGGGAACCAGGACCAGCCCCAGCATTTT
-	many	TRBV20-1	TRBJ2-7	CSARRLDYEQYF	TGCAGTGCTAGGCGCCTTGACTACGAGCAGTACTTC
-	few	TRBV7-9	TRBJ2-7	CASSSPGLDRYEQYF	TGTGCCAGCAGCTCGCCGGGACTCGACCGCTACGAGCAGTACTTC
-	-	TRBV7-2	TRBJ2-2	CASSLRNPGELFF	TGTGCCAGCAGCTTAAGGAACCCCGGGGAGCTGTTTTTT
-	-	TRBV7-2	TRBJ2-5	CASSLIAETQYF	TGTGCCAGCAGCTTAATTGCGGAGACCCAGTACTTC
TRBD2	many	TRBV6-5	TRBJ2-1	CASSYLGLVRNEQFF	TGTGCCAGCAGTTATCTAGGACTAGTACGGAATGAGCAGTTCTTC
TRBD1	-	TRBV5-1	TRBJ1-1	CASSLDRGLREAFF	TGCGCCAGCAGCTTGGATAGGGGGCTCCGTGAAGCTTTCTTT
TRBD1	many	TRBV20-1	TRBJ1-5	CSAVTGGDNQPQHF	TGCAGTGCTGTGACAGGGGGCGACAATCAGCCCCAGCATTTT
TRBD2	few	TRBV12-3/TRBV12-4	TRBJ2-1	CASSVGGGDYNEQFF	TGTGCCAGCAGTGTCGGGGGGGGCGACTACAATGAGCAGTTCTTC
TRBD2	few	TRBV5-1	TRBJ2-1	CASSEGGGGAGYNEQFF	TGCGCCAGCAGCGAGGGAGGCGGGGGGGCGGGATACAATGAGCAGTTCTTC
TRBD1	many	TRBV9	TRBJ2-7	CASSVGDREGEQYF	TGTGCCAGCAGCGTAGGGGACAGGGAGGGCGAGCAGTACTTC
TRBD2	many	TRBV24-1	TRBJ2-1	CATSDFGTSGSGIYNEQFF	TGTGCCACCAGTGATTTCGGGACTAGCGGGAGTGGGATCTACAATGAGCAGTTCTTC
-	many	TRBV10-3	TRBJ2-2	CASRDGGNTGELFF	TGTGCCAGTCGGGACGGAGGAAACACCGGGGAGCTGTTTTTT
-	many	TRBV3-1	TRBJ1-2	CASSPNTGAPGGYTF	TGTGCCAGCAGCCCCAACACCGGCGCGCCTGGTGGCTACACCTTC
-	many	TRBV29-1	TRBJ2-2	CSVEGDDNTGELFF	TGCAGCGTTGAAGGGGACGATAACACCGGGGAGCTGTTTTTT
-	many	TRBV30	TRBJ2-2	CALSGYPYGELFF	TGTGCTCTTTCTGGCTATCCTTACGGGGAGCTGTTTTTT
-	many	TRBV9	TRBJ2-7	CASSGSNRNEQYF	TGTGCCAGCAGCGGGTCCAATCGGAACGAGCAGTACTTC
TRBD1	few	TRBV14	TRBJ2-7	CASSQEGTGRYEQYF	TGTGCCAGCAGCCAGGAAGGGACAGGGCGTTACGAGCAGTACTTC
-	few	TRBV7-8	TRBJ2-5	CASSLSRTQYF	TGTGCCAGCAGCTTATCGCGGACCCAGTACTTC
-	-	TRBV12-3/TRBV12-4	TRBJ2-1	CASSLTNNNEQFF	TGTGCCAGCAGTTTGACTAATAACAATGAGCAGTTCTTC
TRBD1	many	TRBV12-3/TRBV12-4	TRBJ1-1	CASSPRTGGPFEAFF	TGTGCCAGCAGTCCCAGGACAGGAGGCCCCTTTGAAGCTTTCTTT
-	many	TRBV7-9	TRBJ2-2	CASSSPGRWELFF	TGTGCCAGCAGCTCCCCAGGGAGGTGGGAGCTGTTTTTT
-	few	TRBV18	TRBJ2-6	CASSPWAREAGANVLTF	TGTGCCAGCTCACCGTGGGCCAGGGAGGCTGGGGCCAACGTCCTGACTTTC
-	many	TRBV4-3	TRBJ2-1	CASSQELHRSNEQFF	TGCGCCAGCAGCCAAGAACTCCACAGATCCAATGAGCAGTTCTTC
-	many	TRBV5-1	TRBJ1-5	CASSLAGAGNQPQHF	TGCGCCAGCAGCTTGGCCGGGGCGGGGAATCAGCCCCAGCATTTT
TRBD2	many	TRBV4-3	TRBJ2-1	CASSPGLADSSYNEQFF	TGCGCCAGCAGCCCCGGGCTAGCGGATAGCTCCTACAATGAGCAGTTCTTC
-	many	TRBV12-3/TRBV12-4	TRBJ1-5	CASSLAVNQPQHF	TGTGCCAGCAGTTTAGCCGTTAATCAGCCCCAGCATTTT
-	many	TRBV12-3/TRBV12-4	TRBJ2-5	CASRVSGNQETQYF	TGTGCCAGCAGGGTATCGGGGAATCAAGAGACCCAGTACTTC
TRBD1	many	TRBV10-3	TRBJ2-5	CAMGQGGETQYF	TGTGCCATGGGACAGGGAGGAGAGACCCAGTACTTC
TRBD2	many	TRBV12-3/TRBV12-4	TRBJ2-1	CASSPGLVHEQFF	TGTGCCAGCAGTCCCGGACTAGTCCATGAGCAGTTCTTC
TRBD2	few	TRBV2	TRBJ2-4	CTSSPETSGSLAKNIQYF	TGTACCAGCAGTCCCGAGACTAGCGGGAGTCTCGCCAAAAACATTCAGTACTTC
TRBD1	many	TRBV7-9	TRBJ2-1	CASSLSQGAYEQFF	TGTGCCAGCAGCTTATCACAGGGGGCCTATGAGCAGTTCTTC
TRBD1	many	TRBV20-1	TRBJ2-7	CSAPGQGGRGYEQYF	TGCAGTGCACCCGGACAGGGCGGCAGGGGATACGAGCAGTACTTC
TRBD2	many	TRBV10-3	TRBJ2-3	CAISEVAPGGDTQYF	TGTGCCATCAGTGAGGTCGCCCCGGGAGGAGATACGCAGTATTTT
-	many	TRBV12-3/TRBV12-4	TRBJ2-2	CASSPLGTQNGGELFF	TGTGCCAGCAGTCCGCTCGGGACCCAAAATGGGGGGGAGCTGTTTTTT
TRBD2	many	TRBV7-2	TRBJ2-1	CASSLAPSLAGGRDEQFF	TGTGCCAGCAGCTTAGCGCCCTCTTTAGCGGGAGGGCGGGATGAGCAGTTCTTC
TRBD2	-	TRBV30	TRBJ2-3	CAWTSGRTDTQYF	TGTGCCTGGACTAGCGGGAGAACAGATACGCAGTATTTT
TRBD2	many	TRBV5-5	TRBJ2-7	CASSLDLAGGSYEQYF	TGTGCCAGCAGCTTGGATCTAGCGGGAGGATCCTACGAGCAGTACTTC
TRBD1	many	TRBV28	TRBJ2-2	CASTSGTGKAGELFF	TGTGCCAGCACCAGTGGGACAGGGAAGGCCGGGGAGCTGTTTTTT